This T cell receptor (beta chain) originates from a study of PD-1 blockade in mismatch repair-deficient tumors. Whole-study context: All were previously treated, progressing patients with some twelve mismatch repair-deficient cancer types. Notes on the study in general: Rapid post-treatment expansion, then contraction, generally preceding radiologic response, marked tumor-resident clones.

Mismatch repair deficiency was confirmed in all patients, by PCR or immunohistochemistry. A few pembrolizumab responders had their TCRs sequenced. As regards this clone: The antigen is undetermined.

From germline, CDR1 is SGHKS and CDR2 YYEKEE (reference sequence). Trimming shortened V by 2 bases and J by 3 bases, and 8 bases separated the two germline ends. The CDR3 length is 13 residues. The repertoire was sequenced with immunoSEQ multiplex PCR; TCRdb's copy has only in-frame clones and lacks some. The sample includes about 100,000 clones, under 90% seen only once; the top ten take about 6.3%. The source material was peripheral blood, sampled 30 to 36 weeks after starting pembrolizumab. The chain is built from TRBV5-5 and TRBJ1-2; D gene unclear. This TCR was sampled from an adult with mismatch repair-deficient cancer. The CDR3 bases are TGTGCCAGCAGCTTCGACGGTTACTATGGCTACACCTTC. Translated: CASSFDGYYGYTF.